The 2 T cell receptor beta chains presented below share a single source sample, sequenced in a study of spatial heterogeneity in lung cancer. Study findings and constraints: Tumor mutation count correlated with how many alpha and beta TCRs expanded intratumorally.

These TCRs are of unknown antigen specificity. TCRdb re-called the 5' RACE reads through MiXCR, storing one row per CDR3 protein. The sample lists 17,000 or so distinct CDR3 sequences, around 6.2% occurring once. The time point is: sample taken at primary tumor resection. This sample comprised lung tumor tissue, obtained at surgery. The receptors originated from a male donor with early-stage non-small cell lung cancer.

As for this clonotype: Because this beta chain is a stray read in a library intended to capture alpha chains, its abundance should not be given much weight. The rearrangement uses TRBV5-1 and TRBJ1-4; 10 bases are a match to TRBD1. Losses at the gene ends were 4 bases for V and 0 bases for J; bases not matched to a gene: 6. This CDR3 has 17 residues. Germline CDR1 and CDR2: SGHRS and YFSETQ. Here the CDR3 reads CASSHGQGVSTNEKLFF. CDR3 DNA: TGCGCCAGCAGCCACGGACAGGGGGTCTCAACTAATGAAAAACTGTTTTTT.

This clonotype appeared many times. The library was built for alpha chains, so this beta chain is an off-target read and its size means little. The V call is TRBV7-9, the J call TRBJ1-1; D is possibly TRBD1 (5 bases). This CDR3 has 14 amino acids. Deletions cut 3 bases from V and 2 bases from J, with 10 bases between. Germline V lookup: CDR1 SEHNR, CDR2 FQNEAQ (reference sequence). CDR3 region: CASSLVDSNTEAFF. As DNA, the CDR3 is TGTGCCAGCAGCTTGGTTGACAGTAACACTGAAGCTTTCTTT.